These 10 T cell receptor beta chains were all obtained from the same sample, sequenced in a study of CD8 T cells in ankylosing spondylitis. Study-wide results and limits: Fewer than 10 highly homologous variants formed a TCR beta motif that appeared characteristic of ankylosing spondylitis blood.

No antigen is known for these receptors. One entry per CDR3 protein, called by TCRdb with MiXCR from the 5' RACE reads. The sample has just under 550,000 distinct CDR3 sequences; about 12% are singletons. The sample comprised blood, either unsorted or a sorted T cell fraction (not recorded which). These receptor sequences come from a male donor with ankylosing spondylitis.

This clonotype came up many times. V is TRBV5-6 and J is TRBJ2-1; 7 bases map to TRBD2. Looked up from germline, CDR1 is SGHDT and CDR2 is YYEEEE. The trim removed 6 bases at V and 6 bases at J, leaving 15 bases unmatched. This CDR3 region has 16 residues. This CDR3 reads CASIVLSGTTINEQFF. The CDR3 coding sequence is TGTGCCAGCATCGTCCTTTCCGGGACTACCATCAATGAGCAGTTCTTC. The full variable domain, its missing parts supplied by reference TRBV5-6 and TRBJ2-1, is DAGVTQSPTHLIKTRGQQVTLRCSPKSGHDTVSWYQQALGQGPQFIFQYYEEEERQRGNFPDRFSGHQFPNYSSELNVNALLLGDSALYLCASIVLSGTTINEQFFGPGTRLTVL.

There are a few counts of this clonotype. The chain recombines TRBV20-1 with TRBJ1-1; D possibly corresponds to TRBD1 (5 bases). The V end lost 5 bases, the J end lost 4 bases, and 14 bases lay between the germline ends. CDR1 is DFQATT and CDR2 is SNEGSKA in the germline V gene (reference sequence). The CDR3 is 13 amino acids. The chain's CDR3 is CSAGGGAGTEAFF. The CDR3 region has the DNA TGCAGTGCTGGGGGGGGTGCCGGCACTGAAGCTTTCTTT.

This clonotype has only a few counts. The J gene is TRBJ2-7, the V gene TRBV7-8, with no clear D. Trimming took 3 bases from V and 3 from J, leaving 12 bases between them. CDR1 is SGHVS, CDR2 FQNEAQ, per germline. The CDR3 is 14 residues long. Here the CDR3 DNA reads TGTGCCAGCAGCTTTTCCCAGTCGCGCTACGAGCAGTACGTC. Protein: CASSFSQSRYEQYV.

In this sample, this clonotype turned up many times. This chain connects TRBV7-9 to TRBJ1-2, with TRBD1 as a possible D gene (5 bases). Germline values: CDR1 SEHNR, CDR2 FQNEAQ (reference sequence). This CDR3 contains 14 residues. V was pared by 5 bases and J by 7 bases, with 17 bases between. CDR3 protein: CASSPGTIIGGYTF. The DNA of the CDR3 is TGTGCCAGCAGCCCCGGGACTATTATAGGTGGCTACACCTTC.

The V and J genes are TRBV6-2 or TRBV6-3 and TRBJ2-1; D unresolved. The CDR3 runs 14 residues. The V end lost 2 bases, the J end lost 7 bases, and 12 bases lay between the germline ends. Looked up from germline, CDR1 is MNHEY and CDR2 is SVGEGT. The CDR3 loop reads CASSYTGNKNEQFF. In DNA form, the CDR3 reads TGTGCCAGCAGTTACACCGGAAACAAAAATGAGCAGTTCTTC.

This clonotype has more than one count but fewer than ten. CDR3: CASSGGQGNTDTQYF. The CDR3 DNA sequence: TGCGCCAGCAGCGGGGGACAGGGGAACACAGATACGCAGTATTTT. The V gene is TRBV5-1, the J gene TRBJ2-3, with TRBD1 identical over 10 bases. Germline V gene data show CDR1 as SGHRS and CDR2 as YFSETQ. This CDR3 spans 15 amino acids. The V and J ends lost 4 bases and 2 bases, in that order; junction bases with no gene match: 4.

This chain connects TRBV20-1 to TRBJ2-4; D not resolved. This CDR3 is built from 14 residues. V lost 6 bases, J lost 0 bases, and 12 bases lay in between. Germline values: CDR1 DFQATT, CDR2 SNEGSKA (reference sequence). CDR3 sequence reads: CSAPLDLAKNIQYF. The CDR3, as DNA: TGCAGTGCCCCACTCGACTTAGCCAAAAACATTCAGTACTTC.

The CDR3 DNA follows: TGTGCCAGCAGTGAAGAGGACAACACTGAAGCTTTCTTT. Translating gives CASSEEDNTEAFF. This chain uses TRBV2 with TRBJ1-1, with no clear D. Deletions cut 1 base from V and 2 bases from J, with 5 bases between. The CDR3 spans 13 residues. Germline V gene data show CDR1 as SNHLY and CDR2 as FYNNEI.

The chain couples TRBV20-1 to TRBJ1-4; D is undetermined. CDR1 and CDR2 (germline): DFQATT, SNEGSKA (reference sequence). The V gene lost 6 bases and the J gene lost 8 bases, with 19 bases spanning the gap. The CDR3 totals 14 residues. The CDR3 DNA follows: TGCAGTGCAGAGAAAACACGGCCTTCCGAAAAACTGTTTTTT. Residues: CSAEKTRPSEKLFF.

This chain links TRBV2 with TRBJ1-2; perhaps TRBD1 as D (5 bases). The germline V and J ends were trimmed by 10 bases and 6 bases, with 15 bases remaining between them. The CDR3 runs 12 residues. Germline V gene data show CDR1 as SNHLY and CDR2 as FYNNEI. CDR3 region: CATWVGRDGYTF. CDR3 in DNA: TGTGCCACCTGGGTGGGGCGGGATGGCTACACCTTC.